This entry concerns a single T cell receptor (beta chain). As yet, its antigen is unknown. It was cDNA, reverse transcribed from extracted RNA, that served as the sequencing template. Profiling relied on immunoSEQ multiplex PCR, and the TCRdb table lists in-frame clones only, not all of them. The sample contains some 220,000 clones, more than 45% of which appear only once. This sample stems from a study of CD8+ T cells in alopecia areata. Treatment here: oral pan-JAK inhibitor, 5-10 mg twice daily. Study outcomes and limitations: Tofacitinib produced a significant decrease in scalp clonality and in expanded CD8+ clones among the top 100.

The CDR3 runs to 15 residues. The V gene end was trimmed by 0 bases and the J gene end by 10 bases; junction bases not matched to a gene: 3. From germline, CDR1 is LGHNA and CDR2 YSLEER. The rearrangement joins TRBV4-3 to TRBJ1-6; 10 bases are a match to TRBD1. The origin of this receptor is a human donor with alopecia areata. The sample in question was CD4+ T cells sorted from blood, obtained at week 4, from a patient treated with tofacitinib. CDR3: CASSQEGTGESPLHF. The CDR3 nucleotides are TGCGCCAGCAGCCAAGAGGGGACAGGGGAATCACCCCTCCACTTT.